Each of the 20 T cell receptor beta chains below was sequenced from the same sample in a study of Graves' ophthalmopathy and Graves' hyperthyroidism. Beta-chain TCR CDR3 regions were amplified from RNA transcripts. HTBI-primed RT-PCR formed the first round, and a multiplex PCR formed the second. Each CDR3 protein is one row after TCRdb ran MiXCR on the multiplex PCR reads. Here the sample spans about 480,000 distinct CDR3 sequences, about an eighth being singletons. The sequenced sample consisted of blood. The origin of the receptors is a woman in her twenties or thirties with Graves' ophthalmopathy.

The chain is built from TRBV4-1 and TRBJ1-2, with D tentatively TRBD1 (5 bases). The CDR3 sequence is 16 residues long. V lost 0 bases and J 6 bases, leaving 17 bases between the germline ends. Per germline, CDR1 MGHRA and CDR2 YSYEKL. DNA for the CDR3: TGCGCCAGCAGCCAAGAGATCCGGGGGAACTTTCATGGCTACACCTTC. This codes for CASSQEIRGNFHGYTF.

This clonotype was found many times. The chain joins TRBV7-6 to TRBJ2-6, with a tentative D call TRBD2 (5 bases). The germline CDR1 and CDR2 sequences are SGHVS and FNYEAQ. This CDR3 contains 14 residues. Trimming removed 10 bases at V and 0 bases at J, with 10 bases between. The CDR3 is CATRGYSGANVLTF. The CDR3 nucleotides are TGTGCCACTAGAGGGTACTCTGGGGCCAACGTCCTGACTTTC.

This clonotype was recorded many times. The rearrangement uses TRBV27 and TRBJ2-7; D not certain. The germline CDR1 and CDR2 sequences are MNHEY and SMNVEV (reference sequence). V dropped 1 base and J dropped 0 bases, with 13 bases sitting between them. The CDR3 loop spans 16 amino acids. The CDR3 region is CASSLLSGPSSYEQYF. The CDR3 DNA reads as TGTGCCAGCAGTTTATTAAGTGGGCCTAGCTCCTACGAGCAGTACTTC.

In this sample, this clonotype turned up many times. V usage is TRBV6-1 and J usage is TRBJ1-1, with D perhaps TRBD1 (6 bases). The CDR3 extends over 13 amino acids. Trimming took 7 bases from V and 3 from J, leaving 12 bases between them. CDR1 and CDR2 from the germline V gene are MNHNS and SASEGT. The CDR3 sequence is CASNAAGDTEAFF. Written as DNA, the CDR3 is TGTGCCAGCAATGCCGCAGGGGACACTGAAGCTTTCTTT.

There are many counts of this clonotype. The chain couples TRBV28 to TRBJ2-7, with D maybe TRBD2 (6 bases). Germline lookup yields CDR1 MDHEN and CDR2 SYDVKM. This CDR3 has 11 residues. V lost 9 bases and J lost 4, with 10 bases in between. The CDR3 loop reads CASVGGYEQYF. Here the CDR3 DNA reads TGTGCCAGTGTGGGGGGTTACGAGCAGTACTTC.

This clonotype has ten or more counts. The CDR3 DNA is TGTGCCAGCAGACATCAATCCCAGGGGACTGAAGCTTTCTTT. Protein: CASRHQSQGTEAFF. This chain joins TRBV12-3 or TRBV12-4 and TRBJ1-1, with a weak D call TRBD1 (6 bases). Trimming left V 6 bases short and J 5 bases short, with 16 bases between. The CDR3 extends over 14 amino acids.

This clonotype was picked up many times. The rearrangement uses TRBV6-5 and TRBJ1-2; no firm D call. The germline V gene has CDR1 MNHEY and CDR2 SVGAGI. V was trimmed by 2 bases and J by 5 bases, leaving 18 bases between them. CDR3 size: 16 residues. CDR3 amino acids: CASSYRSSGVSYGYTF. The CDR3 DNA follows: TGTGCCAGCAGTTACCGCTCTTCGGGTGTCAGTTATGGCTACACCTTC.

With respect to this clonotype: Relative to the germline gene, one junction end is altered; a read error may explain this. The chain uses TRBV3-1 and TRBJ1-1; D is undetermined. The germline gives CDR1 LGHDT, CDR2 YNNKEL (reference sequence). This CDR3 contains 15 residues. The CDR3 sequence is CASSQDPGRRAEACF. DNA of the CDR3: TGTGCCAGCAGCCAAGATCCGGGCAGGAGGGCTGAAGCTTGCTTT.

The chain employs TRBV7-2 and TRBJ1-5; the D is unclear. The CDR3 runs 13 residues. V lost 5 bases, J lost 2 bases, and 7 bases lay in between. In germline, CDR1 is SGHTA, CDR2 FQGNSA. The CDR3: CASSARRNQPQHF. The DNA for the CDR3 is TGTGCCAGCAGCGCCCGTCGCAATCAGCCCCAGCATTTT.

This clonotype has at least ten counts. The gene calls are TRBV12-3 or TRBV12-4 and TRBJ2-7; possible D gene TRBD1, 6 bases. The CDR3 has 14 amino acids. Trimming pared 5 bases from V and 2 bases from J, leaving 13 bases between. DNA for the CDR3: TGTGCCAGCAGTGCGACAGGCCCGACCTACGAGCAGTACTTC. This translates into CASSATGPTYEQYF.

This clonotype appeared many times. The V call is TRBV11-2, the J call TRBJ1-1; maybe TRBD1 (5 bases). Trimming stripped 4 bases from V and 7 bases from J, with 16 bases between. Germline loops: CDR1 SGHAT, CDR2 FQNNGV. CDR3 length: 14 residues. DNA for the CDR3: TGTGCCAGCAGCTCCTTAGTGGGGGTAGGTGAAGCTTTCTTT. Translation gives CASSSLVGVGEAFF. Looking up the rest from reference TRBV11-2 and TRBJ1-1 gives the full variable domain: EAGVAQSPRYKIIEKRQSVAFWCNPISGHATLYWYQQILGQGPKLLIQFQNNGVVDDSQLPKDRFSAERLKGVDSTLKIQPAKLEDSAVYLCASSSLVGVGEAFFGQGTRLTVV.

Written as DNA, the CDR3 is TGTGCCAGCAGTTACGGGGTAGCGGACCACTCCTACGAGCAGTACTTC. Translated, it gives CASSYGVADHSYEQYF. The V gene is TRBV6-2 or TRBV6-3, the J gene TRBJ2-7; weak D call: TRBD2 (6 bases). V lost 2 bases to trimming and J lost 0 bases, with 14 bases between them. The V gene's germline CDR1 is MNHEY and CDR2 SVGEGT. This CDR3 spans 16 amino acids.

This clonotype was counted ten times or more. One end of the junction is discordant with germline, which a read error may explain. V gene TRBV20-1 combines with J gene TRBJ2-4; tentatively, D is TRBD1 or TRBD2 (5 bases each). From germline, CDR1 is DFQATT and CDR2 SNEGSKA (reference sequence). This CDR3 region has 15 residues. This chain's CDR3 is CSARELHLAKNIKYF. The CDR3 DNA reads TGCAGTGCCAGGGAGCTGCACTTAGCCAAAAACATTAAGTACTTC.

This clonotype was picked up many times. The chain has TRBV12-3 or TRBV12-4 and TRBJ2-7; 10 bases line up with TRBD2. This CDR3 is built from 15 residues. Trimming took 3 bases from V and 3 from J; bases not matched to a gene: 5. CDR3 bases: TGTGCCAGCAGTTTTTCCCCTAGCGGGGGCTACGAGCAGTACTTC. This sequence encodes CASSFSPSGGYEQYF.

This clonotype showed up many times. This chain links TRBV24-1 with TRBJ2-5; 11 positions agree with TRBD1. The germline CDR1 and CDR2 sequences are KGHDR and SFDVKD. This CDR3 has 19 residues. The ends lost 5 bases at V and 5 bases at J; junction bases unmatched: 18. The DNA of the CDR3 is TGTGCCACCAGTGGAATTGGCTTGACAGGACAGGGGGCAGCGGAGACCCAGTACTTC. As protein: CATSGIGLTGQGAAETQYF.

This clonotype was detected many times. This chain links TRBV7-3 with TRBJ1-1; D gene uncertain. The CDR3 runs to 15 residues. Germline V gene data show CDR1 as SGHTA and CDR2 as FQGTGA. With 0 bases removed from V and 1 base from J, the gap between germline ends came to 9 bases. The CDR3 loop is CASSLTVSGNTEAFF. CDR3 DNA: TGTGCCAGCAGCTTAACGGTCTCCGGGAACACTGAAGCTTTCTTT.

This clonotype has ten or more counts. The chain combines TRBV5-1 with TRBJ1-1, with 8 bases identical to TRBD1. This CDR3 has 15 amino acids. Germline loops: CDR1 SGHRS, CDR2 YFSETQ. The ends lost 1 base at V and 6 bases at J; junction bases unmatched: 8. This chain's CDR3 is CASSLRTGWWAEAFF. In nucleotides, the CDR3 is TGCGCCAGCAGCTTGCGGACAGGGTGGTGGGCTGAAGCTTTCTTT.

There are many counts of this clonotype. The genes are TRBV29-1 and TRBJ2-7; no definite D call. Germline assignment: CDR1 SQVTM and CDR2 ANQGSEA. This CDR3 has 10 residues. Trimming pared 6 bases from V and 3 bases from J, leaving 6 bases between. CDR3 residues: CSVRDYEQYF. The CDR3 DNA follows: TGCAGCGTCAGAGACTACGAGCAGTACTTC.

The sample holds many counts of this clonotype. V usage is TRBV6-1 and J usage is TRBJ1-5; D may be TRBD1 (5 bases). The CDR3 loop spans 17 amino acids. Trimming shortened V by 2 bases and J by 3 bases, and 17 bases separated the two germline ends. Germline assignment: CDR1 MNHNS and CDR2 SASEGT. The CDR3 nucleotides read TGTGCCAGCAGTGAACTACCAGGAACGGGACTCAATCAGCCCCAGCATTTT. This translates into CASSELPGTGLNQPQHF.

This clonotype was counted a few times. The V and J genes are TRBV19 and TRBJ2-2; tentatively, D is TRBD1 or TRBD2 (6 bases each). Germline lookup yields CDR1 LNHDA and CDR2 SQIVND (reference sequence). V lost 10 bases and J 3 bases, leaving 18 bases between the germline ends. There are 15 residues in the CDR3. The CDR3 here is CATAERGRDTGELFF. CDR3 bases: TGTGCCACTGCAGAACGGGGGCGAGACACCGGGGAGCTGTTTTTT.